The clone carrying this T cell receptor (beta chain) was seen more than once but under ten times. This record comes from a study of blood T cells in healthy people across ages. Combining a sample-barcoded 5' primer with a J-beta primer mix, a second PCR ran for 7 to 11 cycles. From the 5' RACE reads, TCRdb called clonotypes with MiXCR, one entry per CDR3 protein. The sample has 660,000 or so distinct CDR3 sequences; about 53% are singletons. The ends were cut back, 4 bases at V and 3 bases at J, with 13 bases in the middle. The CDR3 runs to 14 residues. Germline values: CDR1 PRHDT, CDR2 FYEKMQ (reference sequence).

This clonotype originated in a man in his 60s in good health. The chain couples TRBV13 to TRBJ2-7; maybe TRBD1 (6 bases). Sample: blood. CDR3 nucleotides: TGTGCCAGCAGCTCGAGGCAGGGGTACTACGAGCAGTACTTC. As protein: CASSSRQGYYEQYF. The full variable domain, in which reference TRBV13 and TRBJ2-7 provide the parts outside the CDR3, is AAGVIQSPRHLIKEKRETATLKCYPIPRHDTVYWYQQGPGQDPQFLISFYEKMQSDKGSIPDRFSAQQFSDYHSELNMSSLELGDSALYFCASSSRQGYYEQYFGPGTRLTVT.